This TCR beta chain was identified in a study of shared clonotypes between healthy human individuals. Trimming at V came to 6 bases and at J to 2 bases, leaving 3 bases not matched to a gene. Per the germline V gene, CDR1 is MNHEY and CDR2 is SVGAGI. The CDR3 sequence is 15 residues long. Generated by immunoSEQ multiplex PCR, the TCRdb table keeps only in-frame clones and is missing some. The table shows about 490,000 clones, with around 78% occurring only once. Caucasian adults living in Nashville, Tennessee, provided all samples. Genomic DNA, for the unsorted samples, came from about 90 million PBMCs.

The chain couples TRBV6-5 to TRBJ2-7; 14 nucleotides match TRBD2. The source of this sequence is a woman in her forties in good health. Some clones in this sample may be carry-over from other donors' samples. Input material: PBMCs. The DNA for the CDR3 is TGTGCCAGCAGACAGGGACTAGCGGGAGCCTACGAGCAGTACTTC. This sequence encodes CASRQGLAGAYEQYF.